Below, 9 T cell receptor beta chains from the same sample are listed, as sequenced in a study of blood T cells in healthy people across ages. Next came a second PCR, run for about 7 to 11 cycles, which used a sample-barcoded 5' primer along with a J-beta primer mix. TCRdb redid the calling of the 5' RACE reads with MiXCR, one entry per CDR3 protein. The profile shows fewer than 2 million distinct CDR3 sequences, roughly 43% of them singletons. Sequenced input: blood. Source of these receptors: a human donor in good health.

Worth noting for this clonotype: At one boundary the junction diverges from the germline segment, which might be a read error. The V and J genes are TRBV5-6 and TRBJ2-1, with TRBD1 matching 7 bases. This CDR3 contains 16 residues. CDR1 is SGHDT and CDR2 is YYEEEE in the germline V gene. CDR3 DNA: TGTGCCCGCAGCCCCTGGACATACACAGGGGAGAATGAGCAGTTCTTC. Amino acids: CARSPWTYTGENEQFF.

At least ten counts were recorded for this clonotype. The chain's CDR3 is CASSPDASGANVLTF. In DNA, the CDR3 is TGTGCCAGCAGCCCGGACGCCTCTGGGGCCAACGTCCTGACTTTC. The V gene is TRBV6-2 or TRBV6-3, the J gene TRBJ2-6; no definite D call. This CDR3 is built from 15 residues. Trimming pared 6 bases from V and 0 bases from J, leaving 9 bases between. The V gene's germline CDR1 is MNHEY and CDR2 SVGEGT.

This clonotype was seen a handful of times. This chain joins TRBV6-5 and TRBJ2-7; no clear D gene. The CDR3 is 14 residues long. CDR1 and CDR2 from the germline V gene are MNHEY and SVGAGI. The V end was cut by 2 bases, the J end by 0 bases, with 8 bases between. In DNA, the CDR3 is TGTGCCAGCAGTTACCTTGAGAGCTCCTACGAGCAGTACTTC. Its translation: CASSYLESSYEQYF.

In its sample, this clonotype was seen a few times. A much larger clone is a single base away; this may be a read error. The rearrangement links TRBV29-1 to TRBJ2-4, with 9 bases lining up with TRBD2. J was trimmed by 13 bases and V by 6 bases; bases with no gene match: 19. The length of the CDR3 is 15 residues. Germline V gives CDR1 SQVTM, CDR2 ANQGSEA. CDR3 in DNA: TGCAGCGTCCCCCGAATGGCGGGGGGGGACAATGAGCAGTACTTC. Protein product: CSVPRMAGGDNEQYF. Supplemented by reference TRBV29-1 and TRBJ2-4, the full variable domain reads SAVISQKPSRDICQRGTSLTIQCQVDSQVTMMFWYRQQPGQSLTLIATANQGSEATYESGFVIDKFPISRPNLTFSTLTVSNMSPEDSSIYLCSVPRMAGGDNEQYFGAGTRLSVL.

The chain links TRBV11-2 to TRBJ2-3; D might be TRBD2 (6 bases). The V and J ends lost 2 bases and 0 bases respectively, with 15 bases between them. Germline CDR1 is SGHAT and CDR2 is FQNNGV. This CDR3 is 17 amino acids long. The CDR3 bases are TGTGCCAGCAGCTTACCCCCCGCGGGGCGAAGCACAGATACGCAGTATTTT. This translates into CASSLPPAGRSTDTQYF.

This clonotype was counted only a few times. The chain recombines TRBV20-1 with TRBJ2-4, with 7 nucleotides matching TRBD1. The CDR3 contains 13 residues. V lost 8 bases and J lost 10; bases outside the gene matches: 14. The V gene's germline CDR1 is DFQATT and CDR2 SNEGSKA (reference sequence). Here the CDR3 DNA reads TGCAGTACTAAAGAGACAGGGAGTTGGATTCAGTACTTC. Residues: CSTKETGSWIQYF.

This chain connects TRBV12-3 or TRBV12-4 to TRBJ2-7; D gene unclear. CDR3 length: 14 amino acids. V was trimmed by 6 bases and J by 4 bases, leaving 16 bases between them. In DNA, the CDR3 is TGTGCCAGCAGCTCCTTGACCACGCGATACGAGCAGTACTTC. Translated: CASSSLTTRYEQYF.

This chain links TRBV20-1 with TRBJ2-5; D may be TRBD2 (5 bases). V was pared by 3 bases and J by 11 bases, with 22 bases between. This CDR3 comprises 14 residues. Germline CDR1 is DFQATT and CDR2 is SNEGSKA (reference sequence). CDR3 amino acids: CSASHSRTWWEQYF. The CDR3 DNA reads as TGCAGTGCTAGTCATTCCAGGACCTGGTGGGAGCAGTACTTC.

This rearrangement joins TRBV29-1 to TRBJ1-5; D is perhaps TRBD1 (5 bases). V was cut by 8 bases and J by 4 bases, with 15 bases left in between. CDR3 length equals 13 residues. Germline CDR1 is SQVTM and CDR2 is ANQGSEA. CDR3 sequence: CSIRDGENQPQHF. The CDR3 DNA follows: TGCAGCATCCGGGACGGTGAAAATCAGCCCCAGCATTTT.